These 26 T cell receptor beta chains share one sample of origin, sequenced in a study of OX40 agonist ivuxolimab in advanced cancers. TCRdb keeps only in-frame clones here, not all; method: immunoSEQ multiplex PCR. The profile shows tens of thousands of clones, 70% to 90% of them singletons. Sequencing was performed on CD4+ or CD8+ T cells sorted from blood, taken in a trial of the OX40 agonist ivuxolimab. The receptors were gathered from an adult with an advanced solid tumor such as melanoma, head and neck, liver or kidney cancer.

The DNA for the CDR3 is TGTGCCAGCAGCTCTAGAGGGGGGGAGACCCAGTACTTC. This codes for CASSSRGGETQYF. The rearrangement uses TRBV7-6 and TRBJ2-5; D is perhaps TRBD1 or TRBD2 (6 bases each). This CDR3 is 13 amino acids long. In germline, CDR1 is SGHVS, CDR2 FNYEAQ. The V end lost 4 bases, the J end lost 5 bases, and 11 bases lay between the germline ends.

The V gene is TRBV15, the J gene TRBJ1-2; 11 bases map to TRBD1. J lost 4 bases, V lost 3 bases, and 1 base had no gene match. The CDR3 is 14 residues long. The V gene's germline CDR1 is LNHNV and CDR2 YYDKDF (reference sequence). The CDR3 protein is CATSRGTGGYGYTF. The CDR3 DNA follows: TGTGCCACCAGCAGGGGGACAGGGGGCTATGGCTACACCTTC.

The CDR3 sequence: CATSRERAVGTQYF. The DNA for the CDR3 is TGTGCCACCAGCAGAGAACGGGCAGTCGGGACCCAGTACTTC. This sequence joins TRBV15 and TRBJ2-5; D not resolved. This CDR3 comprises 14 residues. CDR1 is LNHNV, CDR2 YYDKDF, per germline (reference sequence). V dropped 0 bases and J dropped 7 bases, with 12 bases sitting between them.

The gene calls are TRBV6-6 and TRBJ2-5; no clear D. This CDR3 has 14 residues. The germline V gene encodes CDR1 MNHNY and CDR2 SVGAGI (reference sequence). The V end was cut by 5 bases, the J end by 4 bases, with 14 bases between. The CDR3 DNA follows: TGTGCCAGCAGTGATCGAGGATTACGAGAGACCCAGTACTTC. Residues: CASSDRGLRETQYF.

The chain recombines TRBV7-2 with TRBJ2-3; D gene unclear. The V gene lost 2 bases and the J gene lost 5 bases, with 8 bases spanning the gap. Germline-derived CDR1 and CDR2 are SGHTA and FQGNSA. This CDR3 spans 13 amino acids. The CDR3 sequence: CASSLTVGDTQYF. The DNA of the CDR3 is TGTGCCAGCAGCTTAACGGTGGGAGATACGCAGTATTTT.

The chain has TRBV5-4 and TRBJ2-7; no clear D. Trimming left V 6 bases short and J 0 bases short, with 10 bases between. There are 13 residues in the CDR3. Germline V CDR1 and CDR2: SGHNT, YYREEE (reference sequence). The CDR3 DNA follows: TGTGCCAGCAAGGCACCGGACTCCTACGAGCAGTACTTC. Protein: CASKAPDSYEQYF.

V gene TRBV7-2 combines with J gene TRBJ2-3; D is undetermined. From germline, CDR1 is SGHTA and CDR2 FQGNSA. The V end was cut by 7 bases, the J end by 6 bases, with 14 bases between. This CDR3 has 13 residues. CDR3 region: CASTMSSPDTQYF. The CDR3 bases are TGTGCCAGCACGATGAGCAGTCCGGATACGCAGTATTTT.

The chain is built from TRBV6-5 and TRBJ1-2; D is perhaps TRBD1 (5 bases). Trimming removed 4 bases at V and 4 bases at J, with 10 bases between. The CDR3 totals 13 residues. In germline, CDR1 is MNHEY, CDR2 SVGAGI. CDR3 nucleotide sequence: TGTGCCAGCAGTTTGGGACGGATCTATGGCTACACCTTC. Translated, it gives CASSLGRIYGYTF.

The chain joins TRBV6-5 to TRBJ2-2, with D possibly called TRBD1 or TRBD2 (5 bases each). Germline V gives CDR1 MNHEY, CDR2 SVGAGI. V was shortened by 2 bases and J by 4 bases, with 5 bases between the two germline ends. The CDR3 has 13 residues. The CDR3 sequence is CASSYGGTGELFF. The CDR3 DNA reads as TGTGCCAGCAGTTACGGGGGCACCGGGGAGCTGTTTTTT.

The rearrangement joins TRBV27 to TRBJ2-1; D not certain. Germline V gives CDR1 MNHEY, CDR2 SMNVEV (reference sequence). Between the trimmed V and J ends, which lost 2 bases and 5 bases, there was a span of 16 bases. The CDR3 has 16 amino acids. The CDR3 bases are TGTGCCAGCAGTTTAGGATGGGCCAACGCCCACAATGAGCAGTTCTTC. It is translated as CASSLGWANAHNEQFF.

This clone was seen only a few times. This chain joins TRBV29-1 and TRBJ1-2, with D maybe TRBD1 (6 bases). V dropped 4 bases and J dropped 3 bases, with 9 bases sitting between them. This CDR3 contains 12 residues. Germline V gene lookup returns CDR1 SQVTM and CDR2 ANQGSEA. CDR3 in amino acids: CSVGQVDYGYTF. The DNA of the CDR3 is TGCAGCGTTGGACAGGTTGACTATGGCTACACCTTC.

The chain couples TRBV5-1 to TRBJ2-1; maybe TRBD2 (6 bases). The CDR3 has 12 amino acids. Germline V CDR1 and CDR2: SGHRS, YFSETQ. V lost 2 bases, J lost 7 bases, and 7 bases lay in between. In DNA form, the CDR3 reads TGCGCCAGCAGCTTCGGGGGAAATGAGCAGTTCTTC. Translation gives CASSFGGNEQFF.

V gene TRBV7-2 combines with J gene TRBJ2-3; D is perhaps TRBD1 (6 bases). Germline values: CDR1 SGHTA, CDR2 FQGNSA. Trimming removed 3 bases from V and 6 bases from J, with 13 bases in between. The CDR3 runs to 14 residues. CDR3 residues: CASSLGAGTDTQYF. The CDR3 nucleotides read TGTGCCAGCAGCTTGGGGGCAGGGACGGATACGCAGTATTTT.

This clone appeared once. The CDR3 DNA follows: TGCGCCAGCAGCTTGTTAGGGACAGGGGTGTCAGATACGCAGTATTTT. The encoded protein is CASSLLGTGVSDTQYF. This chain links TRBV5-1 with TRBJ2-3; 10 bases agree with TRBD1. The CDR3 spans 16 residues. After removal of 1 base from V and 4 bases from J, the junction contained 6 bases not matched to a gene. CDR1 and CDR2 (germline): SGHRS, YFSETQ.

The chain is built from TRBV6-1 and TRBJ1-1; tentative D call: TRBD1 (6 bases). With 7 bases removed from V and 1 base from J, the gap between germline ends came to 16 bases. This CDR3 is 15 amino acids long. CDR1 and CDR2 from the germline V gene are MNHNS and SASEGT. The CDR3 sequence: CASKQGSLRNTEAFF. In DNA, the CDR3 is TGTGCCAGCAAACAGGGTTCTCTGAGGAACACTGAAGCTTTCTTT.

This clone was seen more than once but under ten times. The chain is built from TRBV5-1 and TRBJ2-2; TRBD1 agrees at 8 bases. The CDR3 length is 16 residues. Trimming removed 2 bases from V and 4 bases from J; junction bases left unmatched: 7. CDR1 SGHRS and CDR2 YFSETQ come from the germline V gene. The CDR3 nucleotides read TGCGCCAGCAGCTTTGGCGGGACAGGCAGCACCGGGGAGCTGTTTTTT. Amino acids: CASSFGGTGSTGELFF.

The V and J genes are TRBV5-5 and TRBJ2-7; no firm D call. The CDR3 extends over 16 amino acids. The V and J ends lost 4 bases and 0 bases respectively, with 17 bases between them. CDR1 SGHKS and CDR2 YYEKEE come from the germline V gene (reference sequence). CDR3 DNA sequence: TGTGCCAGCAGCCTAGGAACGAGGCCGGCCTCCTACGAGCAGTACTTC. Translation gives CASSLGTRPASYEQYF.

About this clone itself: Other DNA sequences from this sample encode an identical CDR3 as well. This chain joins TRBV6-1 and TRBJ1-1, with D uncertain. CDR1 and CDR2 from the germline V gene are MNHNS and SASEGT. Trimming cost V 4 bases and J 5 bases, with 8 bases left between them. The CDR3 is 12 amino acids. The CDR3 sequence is CASSVSGTEAFF. CDR3 coding DNA: TGTGCCAGCAGTGTTAGTGGGACTGAAGCTTTCTTT.

V is TRBV7-2 and J is TRBJ2-7; 10 bases align to TRBD1. There are 15 residues in the CDR3. V lost 5 bases and J lost 1; bases outside the gene matches: 5. CDR1 and CDR2 from the germline V gene are SGHTA and FQGNSA. The CDR3, as DNA: TGTGCCAGCAGCCCCGACAGGGGGCGATCCTACGAGCAGTACTTC. It yields the protein CASSPDRGRSYEQYF.

Concerning this clone itself: The identical CDR3 is also encoded by other nucleotide sequences in the sample. The chain combines TRBV19 with TRBJ2-2; the D call may be TRBD1 or TRBD2 (5 bases each). The V and J ends lost 3 bases and 3 bases respectively, with 14 bases between them. The length of the CDR3 is 16 residues. Germline CDR1 is LNHDA and CDR2 is SQIVND (reference sequence). The DNA for the CDR3 is TGTGCCAGTAGTATTTCGGGGACGCGGTACACCGGGGAGCTGTTTTTT. Its translation is CASSISGTRYTGELFF.

The sample holds a few counts of this clone. The V call is TRBV15, the J call TRBJ2-5; D is unresolved. Germline lookup yields CDR1 LNHNV and CDR2 YYDKDF (reference sequence). CDR3 length: 15 residues. V dropped 5 bases and J dropped 3 bases, with 16 bases sitting between them. CDR3 DNA sequence: TGTGCCACCAGCGGCTCCCGACGGGCAGAAGAGACCCAGTACTTC. It is translated as CATSGSRRAEETQYF.

V is TRBV5-8 and J is TRBJ2-5; D unresolved. V was trimmed by 0 bases and J by 6 bases, leaving 9 bases between them. Per germline, CDR1 SGHTS and CDR2 YDEGEE. The CDR3 extends over 13 amino acids. The CDR3 region has the DNA TGTGCCAGCAGCTTGGAGCCCTGGAAGACCCAGTACTTC. Translated, it gives CASSLEPWKTQYF.

The V gene is TRBV5-6, the J gene TRBJ1-1; no clear D gene. The germline gives CDR1 SGHDT, CDR2 YYEEEE. The CDR3 runs 16 residues. V lost 1 base and J 1 base, leaving 14 bases between the germline ends. Here the CDR3 DNA reads TGTGCCAGCAGCTTGATGGGTTACAAGGGGAACACTGAAGCTTTCTTT. This gives the protein CASSLMGYKGNTEAFF.

The sample holds a few counts of this clone. The chain uses TRBV6-6 and TRBJ2-1, with D perhaps assigned TRBD1 or TRBD2 (5 bases each). Germline V CDR1 and CDR2: MNHNY, SVGAGI (reference sequence). The CDR3 consists of 15 residues. Trimming removed 4 bases at V and 0 bases at J, with 10 bases between. Written as DNA, the CDR3 is TGTGCCAGCAGTTCGGATGGGACCTCCTACAATGAGCAGTTCTTC. Translating it yields CASSSDGTSYNEQFF.

The chain uses TRBV19 and TRBJ1-5; a possible D gene is TRBD1 (5 bases). The CDR3 runs to 16 residues. From germline, CDR1 is LNHDA and CDR2 SQIVND (reference sequence). Trimming removed 3 bases from V and 2 bases from J, with 14 bases in between. CDR3 sequence reads: CASSMAQGRGNQPQHF. DNA for the CDR3: TGTGCCAGTAGTATGGCGCAGGGTAGAGGCAATCAGCCCCAGCATTTT. The complete variable domain, with remaining parts taken from reference TRBV19 and TRBJ1-5, reads DGGITQSPKYLFRKEGQNVTLSCEQNLNHDAMYWYRQDPGQGLRLIYYSQIVNDFQKGDIAEGYSVSREKKESFPLTVTSAQKNPTAFYLCASSMAQGRGNQPQHFGDGTRLSIL.

The CDR3 DNA reads as TGTGCCAGCAGTGAAAGGAGGAACGAAAAACTGTTTTTT. Protein: CASSERRNEKLFF. The chain couples TRBV6-1 to TRBJ1-4; no clear D. The CDR3 spans 13 residues. V lost 2 bases to trimming and J lost 8 bases, with 9 bases between them. CDR1 MNHNS and CDR2 SASEGT come from the germline V gene.